A single sample gave rise to the 15 T cell receptor beta chains below, sequenced in a study of monozygotic twins with inflammatory bowel disease. From its re-call of the 5' RACE reads, TCRdb lists each CDR3 protein once, without DNA. Its clone listing holds about 300,000 distinct CDR3 sequences. Sequencing was performed on blood. These receptors all come from a human donor with ulcerative colitis or Crohn's disease, or a healthy co-twin of an affected twin (not recorded which).

The chain recombines TRBV7-2 with TRBJ1-2. This CDR3 comprises 15 residues. Germline V gives CDR1 SGHTA, CDR2 FQGNSA. The CDR3 sequence is CASSSSSGGKDGYTF.

The J gene is TRBJ1-1, the V gene TRBV12-3 or TRBV12-4; TCRdb names TRBD1, which stays unverified in the absence of DNA. CDR3 length: 14 amino acids. The CDR3: CASSSRDTNTEAFF.

The V call is TRBV20-1, the J call TRBJ2-1. Looked up from germline, CDR1 is DFQATT and CDR2 is SNEGSKA (reference sequence). This CDR3 region has 13 residues. CDR3 residues: CRPTRGYYNEQFF.

J is TRBJ1-2 and V is TRBV29-1; TCRdb lists TRBD1, though no DNA is available to test this call. This CDR3 comprises 13 residues. CDR1 and CDR2 (germline): SQVTM, ANQGSEA. CDR3 protein: CSVQGGDHYGYTF.

The V call is TRBV7-2, the J call TRBJ2-3; no DNA is available, so the TRBD2 call from TCRdb remains unchecked. The V gene's germline CDR1 is SGHTA and CDR2 FQGNSA. The CDR3 is 15 amino acids. The CDR3 loop is CASSLAQRESNTQYF.

V usage is TRBV7-8 and J usage is TRBJ1-2; TCRdb calls TRBD1, which cannot be checked without DNA. The CDR3 spans 13 residues. The germline V gene has CDR1 SGHVS and CDR2 FQNEAQ. The CDR3 protein is CASSLPGDYGYTF. Complete variable domain (other parts from reference TRBV7-8 and TRBJ1-2): GAGVSQSPRYKVAKRGQDVALRCDPISGHVSLFWYQQALGQGPEFLTYFQNEAQLDKSGLPSDRFFAERPEGSVSTLKIQRTQQEDSAVYLCASSLPGDYGYTFGSGTRLTVV.

The chain uses TRBV20-1 and TRBJ2-3; the D call from TCRdb, TRBD1, cannot be confirmed without DNA. The germline gives CDR1 DFQATT, CDR2 SNEGSKA (reference sequence). The CDR3 loop spans 15 amino acids. CDR3 amino acids: CSASNTGGYSDTQYF.

The rearrangement uses TRBV20-1 and TRBJ2-7; TCRdb reports TRBD2, a call that lacks DNA to check it against. CDR1 is DFQATT and CDR2 is SNEGSKA in the germline V gene (reference sequence). The CDR3 has 13 residues. The CDR3 sequence is CSARDGPTGEQYF.

This chain connects TRBV29-1 to TRBJ2-5; TCRdb reports TRBD1, a call that lacks DNA to check it against. In germline, CDR1 is SQVTM, CDR2 ANQGSEA. The CDR3 totals 13 residues. The CDR3 is CSVDFGGLETQYF.

The chain employs TRBV20-1 and TRBJ2-7. Germline values: CDR1 DFQATT, CDR2 SNEGSKA (reference sequence). The CDR3 is 12 residues long. The CDR3 spells CSASQDIYEQYF.

The chain links TRBV18 to TRBJ1-5; checking the TCRdb D call of TRBD1 is not possible without DNA. Looked up from germline, CDR1 is KGHSH and CDR2 is LQKENI. The CDR3 has 16 amino acids. CDR3 loop: CASSPLGPQADQPQHF.

V is TRBV19 and J is TRBJ2-3; TCRdb names TRBD2, which stays unverified in the absence of DNA. The CDR3 runs to 16 residues. Per germline, CDR1 LNHDA and CDR2 SQIVND (reference sequence). CDR3 protein: CASSRVGGGQGDTQYF. Using reference TRBV19 and TRBJ2-3 for the parts outside the CDR3, the full variable domain is DGGITQSPKYLFRKEGQNVTLSCEQNLNHDAMYWYRQDPGQGLRLIYYSQIVNDFQKGDIAEGYSVSREKKESFPLTVTSAQKNPTAFYLCASSRVGGGQGDTQYFGPGTRLTVL.

The chain joins TRBV5-1 to TRBJ1-2; TCRdb names TRBD1, which stays unverified in the absence of DNA. In germline, CDR1 is SGHRS, CDR2 YFSETQ. The CDR3 extends over 12 amino acids. The CDR3 sequence: CASSAGGAGYTF.

The chain recombines TRBV7-9 with TRBJ2-3; TCRdb returns TRBD1, unconfirmable since there is no DNA. This CDR3 spans 17 amino acids. Germline CDR1 is SEHNR and CDR2 is FQNEAQ (reference sequence). The CDR3 spells CASSPREFQGRTDTQYF.

The rearrangement uses TRBV6-1 and TRBJ2-1; the D gene TCRdb calls, TRBD2, cannot be checked with no DNA. The germline CDR1 and CDR2 sequences are MNHNS and SASEGT. The CDR3 is 17 residues long. CDR3 sequence: CASKAEWFSGRSTEQFF.